This TCR beta chain originates from a study of shared clonotypes between healthy human individuals. Assay: immunoSEQ multiplex PCR; the TCRdb copy retains only in-frame clones and omits some. The sample consists of roughly 1,500,000 clones, approximately 98% of them appearing once. Concerning this clone itself: Its antigen is still unknown.

The CDR3 totals 14 residues. V lost 0 bases, J lost 7 bases, and 6 bases stayed unmatched. The germline V gene encodes CDR1 SGHRS and CDR2 YFSETQ. Whole-study results and caveats: Among the subsets, naive ones generally showed larger estimated richness than memory ones. It was the few donors that limited the genetic and exposure-history diversity represented. Naive CD4 clonotype sharing across several donors was 4.5% to 6%.

The V and J genes are TRBV5-1 and TRBJ2-5, with TRBD1 matching 7 bases. Material: naive CD4+ T cells sorted from blood. This sample's subset: CD45RA+ positively selected. The TCR originated in a man aged 25-45 years in good health. CDR3 loop: CASSLDPGGATQYF. The CDR3, as DNA: TGCGCCAGCAGCTTGGACCCAGGGGGTGCGACCCAGTACTTC.